One sample yielded the 20 T cell receptor beta chains listed below, sequenced in a study of cytomegalovirus exposure and HLA in healthy donors. PCR primers comprised 60 Vbeta and 13 Jbeta primers. Clones were sequenced by immunoSEQ multiplex PCR, and TCRdb holds only the in-frame ones, with some missing. The sample contains 100,000 to 150,000 clones, nearly 80% of which appear only once. Material for sequencing was PBMCs. The receptor source for this set is a woman aged 35 to 49 in good health and CMV-seronegative.

The V gene is TRBV5-4, the J gene TRBJ2-5, with 7 bases identical to TRBD1. Trimming cost V 4 bases and J 4 bases; bases outside gene matches: 13. This CDR3 is 16 amino acids long. The germline V gene has CDR1 SGHNT and CDR2 YYREEE (reference sequence). CDR3: CASSSGLTGEGETQYF. The CDR3 DNA is TGTGCCAGCAGCAGCGGCCTTACAGGGGAAGGAGAGACCCAGTACTTC.

The chain has TRBV19 and TRBJ1-1; the match to TRBD1 covers 8 bases. The CDR3 is 13 residues long. The germline V gene encodes CDR1 LNHDA and CDR2 SQIVND (reference sequence). Trimming cost V 4 bases and J 11 bases; bases outside gene matches: 9. This CDR3 is CASSNRQGSEAFF. The CDR3 nucleotides read TGTGCCAGTAGTAATCGACAGGGGTCGGAGGCTTTCTTT.

V and J are TRBV5-8 and TRBJ1-5, with D perhaps matching TRBD1 (5 bases). V shed 5 bases and J shed 0 bases, with 18 bases lying between them. CDR1 SGHTS and CDR2 YDEGEE come from the germline V gene. The CDR3 consists of 17 residues. CDR3 residues: CASSPNPSGYSNQPQHF. For the CDR3, the DNA is TGTGCCAGCAGTCCAAACCCCTCAGGGTATAGCAATCAGCCCCAGCATTTT.

J is TRBJ2-3 and V is TRBV19; 7 bases are shared with TRBD2. There are 14 residues in the CDR3. Per the germline V gene, CDR1 is LNHDA and CDR2 is SQIVND (reference sequence). V was pared by 5 bases and J by 0 bases, with 2 bases of the junction left unmatched. The CDR3 DNA is TGTGCCAGTAGTGATAGCGGGAGCACAGATACGCAGTATTTT. This sequence encodes CASSDSGSTDTQYF.

The rearrangement uses TRBV4-2 and TRBJ2-3, with TRBD2 as a possible D gene (5 bases). CDR3 size: 15 residues. Germline-derived CDR1 and CDR2 are LGHNA and YNFKEQ. V lost 1 base and J lost 4, with 12 bases in between. CDR3 nucleotide sequence: TGTGCCAGCAGCCAAGGGACGGGATGGGCAGATACGCAGTATTTT. Its protein is CASSQGTGWADTQYF.

The chain links TRBV29-1 to TRBJ2-3, with TRBD2 identical over 7 bases. The germline CDR1 and CDR2 sequences are SQVTM and ANQGSEA. Unmatched junction bases numbered 13, after V lost 6 bases and J lost 4 bases. CDR3 length equals 15 residues. The CDR3 DNA follows: TGCAGCGTAACCGGACTAGTATATTCCCCAGATACGCAGTATTTT. Translation: CSVTGLVYSPDTQYF.

This chain connects TRBV4-1 to TRBJ1-4; 10 nucleotides match TRBD1. This CDR3 contains 15 residues. The germline gives CDR1 MGHRA, CDR2 YSYEKL. V lost 3 bases to trimming and J lost 4 bases; unmatched junction nucleotides: 2. The chain's CDR3 is CASSQGDRGNEKLFF. CDR3 sequence (DNA): TGCGCCAGCAGCCAGGGGGACAGGGGTAATGAAAAACTGTTTTTT.

This rearrangement joins TRBV18 to TRBJ1-1; the D gene is possibly TRBD1 (6 bases). This CDR3 is 14 amino acids long. Trimming took 0 bases from V and 3 from J, leaving 8 bases between them. The germline CDR1 and CDR2 sequences are KGHSH and LQKENI. The CDR3 region is CASSPPGQYTEAFF. CDR3 in DNA: TGTGCCAGCTCACCACCGGGACAATACACTGAAGCTTTCTTT.

The J gene is TRBJ2-1, the V gene TRBV5-8, with TRBD1 as a possible D gene (6 bases). Germline V gene data show CDR1 as SGHTS and CDR2 as YDEGEE. V shed 4 bases and J shed 9 bases, with 17 bases lying between them. The CDR3 totals 14 residues. As DNA, the CDR3 is TGTGCCAGCAGCCCCTACAGGGTAAGCGGTGAGCAGTTCTTC. This translates into CASSPYRVSGEQFF.

This sequence joins TRBV6-5 and TRBJ2-2, with TRBD1 as a possible D gene (5 bases). The CDR3 consists of 14 residues. CDR1 is MNHEY and CDR2 is SVGAGI in the germline V gene. Deletions cut 9 bases from V and 3 bases from J, with 14 bases between. The CDR3 DNA sequence: TGTGCCAGTAGCCAGGGTAGTTACACCGGGGAGCTGTTTTTT. Translated, it gives CASSQGSYTGELFF.

This clone was found once. The genes are TRBV4-3 and TRBJ2-1, with no clear D. Deletions cut 0 bases from V and 10 bases from J, with 16 bases between. CDR1 LGHNA and CDR2 YSLEER come from the germline V gene. This CDR3 has 15 amino acids. CDR3 DNA sequence: TGCGCCAGCAGCCAAGATCGGGTTTCGCCCGGGGAGCAGTTCTTC. Translating gives CASSQDRVSPGEQFF.

The chain combines TRBV5-1 with TRBJ2-1; maybe TRBD2 (5 bases). Between the trimmed V and J ends, which lost 1 base and 0 bases, there was a span of 8 bases. The germline gives CDR1 SGHRS, CDR2 YFSETQ. The CDR3 has 15 amino acids. The CDR3 DNA reads as TGCGCCAGCAGCTTGAGTAGCGACTCCTACAATGAGCAGTTCTTC. Protein product: CASSLSSDSYNEQFF.

The chain recombines TRBV19 with TRBJ2-5; 8 bases map to TRBD1. Trimming at V came to 6 bases and at J to 9 bases, leaving 9 bases not matched to a gene. Looked up from germline, CDR1 is LNHDA and CDR2 is SQIVND (reference sequence). CDR3 length: 13 residues. CDR3 in DNA: TGTGCCAGTAGGGTTAGGACAGGGAGAGCCCAGTACTTC. Protein sequence: CASRVRTGRAQYF.

The chain carries TRBV5-4 and TRBJ2-4; 10 bases align to TRBD2. The germline gives CDR1 SGHNT, CDR2 YYREEE (reference sequence). This CDR3 has 16 amino acids. V shed 4 bases and J 12 bases; nucleotides not matched to a gene: 16. CDR3 sequence reads: CASSPRASGSRYSQYF. The CDR3 DNA is TGTGCCAGCAGCCCTCGCGCTAGCGGGAGTCGATACAGTCAGTACTTC.

This clone was recorded a few times. This chain uses TRBV10-1 with TRBJ2-5, with 7 bases fitting TRBD2. This CDR3 contains 14 residues. Germline V lookup: CDR1 WNHNN, CDR2 SYGVQD (reference sequence). V shed 3 bases, J shed 5 bases, and the junction held 6 bases outside the gene matches. The CDR3 region has the DNA TGCGCCAGCAGTGATGGCGGGAGCGGTGAGACCCAGTACTTC. Its translation: CASSDGGSGETQYF.

The chain uses TRBV2 and TRBJ1-6; the D gene is possibly TRBD1 (6 bases). Germline V lookup: CDR1 SNHLY, CDR2 FYNNEI. This CDR3 comprises 17 residues. V was clipped by 2 bases and J by 1 base, with 12 bases between them. The CDR3 is CASSERKGGSYNSPLHF. CDR3 coding DNA: TGTGCCAGCAGTGAACGAAAGGGGGGGTCCTATAATTCACCCCTCCACTTT.

This clone was observed once. CDR3 sequence (DNA): TGTGCCAGCAGTGAAGCGGGGGGGTCCACAGATACGCAGTATTTT. It codes for CASSEAGGSTDTQYF. The V call is TRBV6-1, the J call TRBJ2-3, with TRBD2 matching 7 bases. V gave up 0 bases and J gave up 2 bases; unmatched junction bases: 2. CDR1 and CDR2 (germline): MNHNS, SASEGT. The CDR3 is 15 amino acids.

The J gene is TRBJ2-7, the V gene TRBV7-9; 10 bases are a match to TRBD1. This CDR3 spans 18 amino acids. Losses at the gene ends were 3 bases for V and 6 bases for J; bases not matched to a gene: 17. The germline V gene has CDR1 SEHNR and CDR2 FQNEAQ (reference sequence). The chain's CDR3 is CASSLSSVAGQGVSEQYF. The CDR3, as DNA: TGTGCCAGCAGCTTGAGTTCTGTCGCTGGACAGGGGGTGAGCGAGCAGTACTTC.

The chain joins TRBV2 to TRBJ1-5; tentatively, D is TRBD1 (5 bases). The CDR3 contains 14 residues. Trimming shortened V by 2 bases and J by 1 base, and 6 bases separated the two germline ends. Germline V CDR1 and CDR2: SNHLY, FYNNEI. CDR3 DNA sequence: TGTGCCAGCAGTGAACAGGGAAGCAATCAGCCCCAGCATTTT. It translates to CASSEQGSNQPQHF.

This chain links TRBV27 with TRBJ2-5, with 8 bases aligning to TRBD1. V gave up 5 bases and J gave up 5 bases; unmatched junction bases: 7. This CDR3 is built from 14 residues. Germline CDR1 reads MNHEY; CDR2 reads SMNVEV (reference sequence). The CDR3 DNA is TGTGCCAGCAGTAGCGACAGGGGCTTTGAGACCCAGTACTTC. The encoded protein is CASSSDRGFETQYF.